This TCR beta chain is from a study of identical twins (TCRdb year 2016). For context, the study as a whole: To test whether fetal clonotypes persist, the study used deep sequencing on TCR alpha and beta repertoires from monozygotic twins, unrelated adults of various ages, and cord blood. Replicate twin experiments were performed at different times using different library preparation protocols to rule out contamination.

Points the paper makes about the study in general: Compared with coincidental sharing between unrelated individuals, out-of-frame TCR alpha sequences shared between twins had an excess of sequences with low generation probability. In monozygotic twins, out-of-frame TCR alpha sharing was systematically underestimated by recombination models, although the models agreed with sharing between unrelated individuals. Because the same donors could not be followed over many years, the conclusions depended on cross-sectional statistical analysis. The excess sharing between twins in beta out-of-frame sequences was weaker because fewer shared sequences reduced the signal-to-noise ratio. Invariant T cells such as MAIT and iNKT could partly confound zero-insertion analyses, although diverse VJ usage argued against such confounding for most clonotypes. Fewer insertions were carried by abundant cord blood beta clonotypes, a similar but weaker trend appeared in young adult naive repertoires, and no such trend appeared in memory repertoires.

Library generation was performed with 5' RACE. Sequencing relied on an Illumina HiSeq 2000. Template switching added a universal primer binding site, and the final cDNA carried a unique molecular identifier that allowed TCR cDNA molecules to be counted accurately. First-strand cDNA for TCR alpha and beta chains was synthesized from specific primers in the conserved constant-segment region. To control for contamination, each cDNA library was double barcoded with a SMART-Mk sample barcode plus Illumina barcodes. Two successive PCR steps introduced TruSeq adapter sequences along with Illumina sample barcodes. TCR alpha and beta cDNA libraries were sequenced on the Illumina HiSeq platform with custom primers. The original pipeline was this. Unique molecular identifiers were extracted from raw reads with MiGEC, and CDR3 positions were determined with MiXCR. For each individual, recombination models were inferred using an EM algorithm with the repgenHMM and IGoR tools. The tcR package in R was used for shared clonotype analysis, with sharing normalized by the product of cloneset sizes. To study raw recombination free of thymic and clonal selection effects, out-of-frame nonproductive sequences were analyzed. TCRdb passed the public sequencing reads through fastp at Q25 and MiXCR, retaining productive beta sequences. One record per CDR3 amino acid sequence lists the most common genes and DNA. The V and J calls shown here were made by TCRdb, not taken from the authors' results. In all, the sample holds more than 200,000 distinct CDR3 sequences, and roughly an eighth of those were seen once. Jointly, the top ten make up 8.8% of the sample.

Every donor in the study was a healthy Caucasian. Miltenyi CD45RO+ enrichment and human naive T-cell isolation kits were used to isolate memory (CD45RO+) and naive T cells from PBMC. Measured from the cysteine to the phenylalanine, the CDR3 is 14 residues long. Just the 42-base CDR3 DNA is kept, in frame starting at base 1. Trimming takes 5 bases from V and 0 bases from J, and the germline ends sit 10 bases apart. CDR1 SGHVS and CDR2 FQNEAQ were looked up in the germline V gene. A word on this clonotype: It has no known antigen specificity. No base quality values were provided; no much bigger clone lies one nucleotide off.

The rearranged chain carries TRBV7-8 and TRBJ1-1; a confident D gene designation cannot be given. The clonotype was recovered from a woman aged 18-29 years in good health. Sequencing input: memory (CD45RO+) T cells sorted from blood. The label giving this sample's cell subset or site can be read as: CD45RO+ enriched T cells. DNA sequence: TGTGCCAGCAGCAGGGAACGGGTGAACACTGAAGCTTTCTTT. This encodes CASSRERVNTEAFF. Joined to the reference TRBV7-8 and TRBJ1-1 proteins, this CDR3 gives the full variable domain: GAGVSQSPRYKVAKRGQDVALRCDPISGHVSLFWYQQALGQGPEFLTYFQNEAQLDKSGLPSDRFFAERPEGSVSTLKIQRTQQEDSAVYLCASSRERVNTEAFFGQGTRLTVV.